The 11 T cell receptor beta chains presented below share a single source sample, sequenced in a study of T-cell memory formation after mild COVID-19. TCRdb independently ran MiXCR on the 5' RACE reads; one entry per CDR3 protein. The sample records nearly 110,000 distinct CDR3 sequences, around 15% being singletons. Sequencing used PBMCs or a T cell subset sorted from them (not recorded which). These TCRs come from a man between 18 and 35 years old who had mild COVID-19 (a few samples of this study predate the infection). Cell type and time point are not known.

For the CDR3, the DNA is TGTGCCAGCAGGGCAGGCATGGGGGATACGCAGTATTTT. This translates into CASRAGMGDTQYF. This chain joins TRBV7-6 and TRBJ2-3; D is uncertain. CDR1 is SGHVS, CDR2 FNYEAQ, per germline. Trimming left V 6 bases short and J 6 bases short, with 13 bases between. There are 13 residues in the CDR3.

In this sample, this clonotype turned up a few times. J is TRBJ2-6 and V is TRBV11-2; unclear D gene. CDR1 is SGHAT and CDR2 is FQNNGV in the germline V gene. The V end lost 0 bases, the J end lost 4 bases, and 13 bases lay between the germline ends. The CDR3 covers 17 residues. The CDR3 loop reads CASSLDGLGVGANVLTF. CDR3 bases: TGTGCCAGCAGCTTAGATGGTCTTGGAGTCGGGGCCAACGTCCTGACTTTC.

Only a few counts were recorded for this clonotype. V usage is TRBV19 and J usage is TRBJ1-1; D is ambiguous. With 7 bases removed from V and 6 bases from J, the gap between germline ends came to 9 bases. The CDR3 sequence is 11 residues long. Germline V gene lookup returns CDR1 LNHDA and CDR2 SQIVND (reference sequence). The CDR3 spells CASTAEAEAFF. The CDR3 DNA reads as TGTGCCAGTACGGCTGAAGCTGAAGCTTTCTTT.

This clonotype was seen repeatedly, ten times or more. The V gene is TRBV4-1, the J gene TRBJ2-5; 12 bases match TRBD1. V was pared by 3 bases and J by 4 bases, with 9 bases of the junction left unmatched. Germline V gene sequence: CDR1 MGHRA, CDR2 YSYEKL. The CDR3 is 17 residues long. The DNA of the CDR3 is TGCGCCAGCAGCCAGGCTCCGGGACAGGGGGCGGGAGAGACCCAGTACTTC. Its protein product is CASSQAPGQGAGETQYF.

This sequence joins TRBV3-1 and TRBJ1-1, with TRBD1 identical over 11 bases. Trimming cost V 6 bases and J 4 bases; bases outside gene matches: 7. This CDR3 is built from 15 residues. The germline CDR1 and CDR2 sequences are LGHDT and YNNKEL (reference sequence). CDR3 DNA: TGTGCCAGCAGTCGATGGACAGGGGGCGGCACTGAAGCTTTCTTT. This gives the protein CASSRWTGGGTEAFF.

This clonotype was recorded a few times. The chain carries TRBV6-4 and TRBJ2-1; 10 bases are a match to TRBD2. CDR3 length: 15 residues. After removal of 3 bases from V and 6 bases from J, the junction contained 5 bases not matched to a gene. Germline V gene sequence: CDR1 MRHNA, CDR2 SNTAGT. CDR3: CASSEVAGGPNEQFF. CDR3 in DNA: TGTGCCAGCAGTGAGGTAGCGGGGGGACCCAATGAGCAGTTCTTC.

This clonotype appeared a few times. CDR3 in amino acids: CSARDIGTETNEQFF. The DNA for the CDR3 is TGCAGTGCTAGAGATATAGGGACAGAGACAAATGAGCAGTTCTTC. The rearrangement joins TRBV20-1 to TRBJ2-1; 7 bases map to TRBD1. This CDR3 is 15 amino acids long. V shed 0 bases, J shed 7 bases, and the junction held 9 bases outside the gene matches. The germline V gene encodes CDR1 DFQATT and CDR2 SNEGSKA (reference sequence).

There are many counts of this clonotype. V usage is TRBV9 and J usage is TRBJ2-3; 9 bases fit TRBD2. Trimming cost V 2 bases and J 0 bases; bases outside gene matches: 4. The CDR3 contains 16 residues. Germline loops: CDR1 SGDLS, CDR2 YYNGEE. The CDR3 here is CASSVSGGSSTDTQYF. CDR3 DNA: TGTGCCAGCAGCGTTAGCGGGGGTTCTAGCACAGATACGCAGTATTTT.

This clonotype was seen a handful of times. The V and J genes are TRBV20-1 and TRBJ2-1, with D perhaps matching TRBD2 (6 bases). V dropped 5 bases and J dropped 0 bases, with 14 bases sitting between them. The CDR3 spans 15 residues. From germline, CDR1 is DFQATT and CDR2 SNEGSKA (reference sequence). CDR3 sequence (DNA): TGCAGTGCTGGGGACTTCCGACTCTCCTACAATGAGCAGTTCTTC. Translated: CSAGDFRLSYNEQFF.

This clonotype was recorded at least ten times. The chain couples TRBV7-6 to TRBJ2-3, with D perhaps matching TRBD1 or TRBD2 (5 bases each). The CDR3 extends over 14 amino acids. V lost 0 bases to trimming and J lost 4 bases, with 8 bases between them. Germline values: CDR1 SGHVS, CDR2 FNYEAQ. CDR3 nucleotide sequence: TGTGCCAGCAGCTTAGCGGGGGTGTCAGATACGCAGTATTTT. This sequence encodes CASSLAGVSDTQYF.

The chain combines TRBV7-9 with TRBJ2-2; D is possibly TRBD2 (5 bases). Trimming removed 7 bases at V and 7 bases at J, with 19 bases between. This CDR3 has 15 amino acids. The germline V gene has CDR1 SEHNR and CDR2 FQNEAQ (reference sequence). CDR3 in amino acids: CASTLLGSEVGELFF. As DNA, the CDR3 is TGTGCCAGCACCCTACTGGGTTCGGAGGTCGGGGAGCTGTTTTTT. Full variable domain (outside the CDR3, taken from reference TRBV7-9 and TRBJ2-2): DTGVSQNPRHKITKRGQNVTFRCDPISEHNRLYWYRQTLGQGPEFLTYFQNEAQLEKSRLLSDRFSAERPKGSFSTLEIQRTEQGDSAMYLCASTLLGSEVGELFFGEGSRLTVL.